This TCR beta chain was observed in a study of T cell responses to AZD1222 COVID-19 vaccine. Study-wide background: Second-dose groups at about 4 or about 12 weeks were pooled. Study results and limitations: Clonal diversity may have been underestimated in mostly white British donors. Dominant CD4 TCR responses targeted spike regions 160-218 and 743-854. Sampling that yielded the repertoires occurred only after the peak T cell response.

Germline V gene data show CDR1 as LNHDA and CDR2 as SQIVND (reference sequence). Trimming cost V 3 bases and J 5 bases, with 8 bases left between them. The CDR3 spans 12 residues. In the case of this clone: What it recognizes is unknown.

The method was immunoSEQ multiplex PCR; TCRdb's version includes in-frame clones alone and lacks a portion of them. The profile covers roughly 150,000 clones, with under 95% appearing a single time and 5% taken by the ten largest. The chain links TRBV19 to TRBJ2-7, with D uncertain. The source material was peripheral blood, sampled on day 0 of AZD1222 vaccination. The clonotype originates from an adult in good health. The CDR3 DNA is TGTGCCAGTAGTATCCCCCCCCACGAGCAGTACTTC. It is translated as CASSIPPHEQYF.